The 23 T cell receptor beta chains given below trace back to one sample, sequenced in a study of cytomegalovirus exposure and HLA in healthy donors. With 60 Vbeta and 13 Jbeta primers, the PCR was carried out. Here immunoSEQ multiplex PCR was the method, and the copy in TCRdb shows in-frame clones only, minus some. Counted here are some 170,000 clones, more than 60% occurring once; the ten biggest clones make up roughly 3.7%. Sample: PBMCs. Every receptor here comes from a woman in her fifties or sixties in good health and CMV-seropositive.

The genes are TRBV10-3 and TRBJ1-4; D gene unclear. CDR1 ENHRY and CDR2 SYGVKD come from the germline V gene. Trimming took off 0 bases at V and 7 bases at J, with 15 bases between the two ends. The CDR3 consists of 16 residues. The CDR3, as DNA: TGTGCCATCAGTGAGTCAGTTGCGGGGATCGGTGAAAAACTGTTTTTT. This codes for CAISESVAGIGEKLFF.

This clone came up a few times. V and J are TRBV7-2 and TRBJ2-2; D is ambiguous. Trimming shortened V by 6 bases and J by 1 base, and 6 bases separated the two germline ends. Germline V gives CDR1 SGHTA, CDR2 FQGNSA. The CDR3 is made up of 13 amino acids. The CDR3 coding sequence is TGTGCCAGCAGTCCAAAGAACACCGGGGAGCTGTTTTTT. Encoded protein: CASSPKNTGELFF.

This sequence joins TRBV27 and TRBJ1-1, with 8 bases that match TRBD1. In germline, CDR1 is MNHEY, CDR2 SMNVEV (reference sequence). This CDR3 spans 13 amino acids. The V and J ends lost 7 bases and 5 bases, in that order; junction bases with no gene match: 6. CDR3 amino acids: CASTNRGRTEAFF. Here the CDR3 DNA reads TGTGCCAGCACCAACAGGGGGAGGACTGAAGCTTTCTTT.

The chain employs TRBV19 and TRBJ2-4, with 9 bases identical to TRBD2. The CDR3 loop spans 21 amino acids. The V segment lost 4 bases and the J segment 1 base; nucleotides outside the gene matches: 20. Germline assignment: CDR1 LNHDA and CDR2 SQIVND (reference sequence). This chain's CDR3 is CASSTLSRAAGGGRAKNIQYF. The CDR3, as DNA: TGTGCCAGTAGTACATTGTCGAGGGCAGCGGGAGGTGGACGGGCCAAAAACATTCAGTACTTC.

This clone was counted only a few times. This rearrangement joins TRBV28 to TRBJ2-5; 7 bases are shared with TRBD2. The J call is doubtful: the DNA matches TRBJ2-7 better. The germline CDR1 and CDR2 sequences are MDHEN and SYDVKM. The CDR3 runs 15 residues. CDR3 nucleotide sequence: TGTGCCAGCAGTATAACTAGCGTTTTAACCTACGAGCAGTACTTC. Translated: CASSITSVLTYEQYF.

V gene TRBV30 combines with J gene TRBJ1-2, with D perhaps TRBD1 (6 bases). CDR1 is GTSNPN and CDR2 is SVGIG in the germline V gene (reference sequence). V was pared by 8 bases and J by 2 bases, with 9 bases between. The length of the CDR3 is 11 residues. CDR3: CAGQGNYGYTF. The CDR3 coding sequence is TGTGCCGGGCAGGGGAACTATGGCTACACCTTC.

The gene calls are TRBV10-3 and TRBJ2-6; 8 positions agree with TRBD2. CDR3 length: 16 residues. Trimming removed 10 bases from V and 0 bases from J; junction bases left unmatched: 8. Germline values: CDR1 ENHRY, CDR2 SYGVKD. CDR3 loop: CATGGGRNSGANVLTF. CDR3 nucleotides: TGTGCCACGGGCGGGGGGCGCAACTCTGGGGCCAACGTCCTGACTTTC.

This clone was seen just once. The CDR3, as DNA: TGTGCCAGCAGTACAACAGGGCGGGGGAATGAAAAACTGTTTTTT. This gives the protein CASSTTGRGNEKLFF. The chain couples TRBV6-1 to TRBJ1-4; a weak D match, TRBD1 (6 bases). Per germline, CDR1 MNHNS and CDR2 SASEGT. V was pared by 5 bases and J by 5 bases, with 15 bases between. CDR3 size: 15 residues.

This sequence joins TRBV5-1 and TRBJ2-7; TRBD2 matches at 13 bases. The length of the CDR3 is 15 residues. Germline lookup yields CDR1 SGHRS and CDR2 YFSETQ. The V and J ends lost 4 bases and 5 bases, in that order; junction bases with no gene match: 6. CDR3 DNA: TGCGCCAGCAGCCGACTAGCGGGAGGCCCTAACGAGCAGTACTTC. Residues: CASSRLAGGPNEQYF.

The rearrangement links TRBV5-4 to TRBJ2-6; D is uncertain. V was trimmed by 2 bases and J by 0 bases, leaving 3 bases between them. The germline gives CDR1 SGHNT, CDR2 YYREEE (reference sequence). The CDR3 consists of 14 residues. The CDR3 nucleotides are TGTGCCAGCAGCTTCGTCTCTGGGGCCAACGTCCTGACTTTC. Translating gives CASSFVSGANVLTF.

This clone has just a few counts. The chain combines TRBV18 with TRBJ1-1; 9 positions agree with TRBD1. V gave up 1 base and J gave up 3 bases; unmatched junction bases: 9. CDR1 KGHSH and CDR2 LQKENI come from the germline V gene. There are 17 residues in the CDR3. This CDR3 reads CASSPRGTGLGDTEAFF. CDR3 nucleotide sequence: TGTGCCAGCTCACCACGCGGGACAGGGTTAGGGGACACTGAAGCTTTCTTT.

This chain links TRBV30 with TRBJ2-7; TRBD1 is a possible D gene (6 bases). The V end lost 0 bases, the J end lost 6 bases, and 12 bases lay between the germline ends. There are 13 residues in the CDR3. The germline V gene has CDR1 GTSNPN and CDR2 SVGIG (reference sequence). CDR3 sequence: CAWSVRQDGEQYF. CDR3 bases: TGTGCCTGGAGTGTCCGACAGGATGGCGAGCAGTACTTC.

This clone is a singleton in its sample. The chain is built from TRBV19 and TRBJ1-5; TRBD1 agrees at 10 bases. There are 14 residues in the CDR3. Looked up from germline, CDR1 is LNHDA and CDR2 is SQIVND (reference sequence). Trimming cost V 3 bases and J 6 bases; bases outside gene matches: 2. CDR3 sequence: CASSIRTGGQPQHF. CDR3 bases: TGTGCCAGTAGTATTAGGACAGGGGGTCAGCCCCAGCATTTT. The whole variable domain, filled in from reference TRBV19 and TRBJ1-5, reads DGGITQSPKYLFRKEGQNVTLSCEQNLNHDAMYWYRQDPGQGLRLIYYSQIVNDFQKGDIAEGYSVSREKKESFPLTVTSAQKNPTAFYLCASSIRTGGQPQHFGDGTRLSIL.

The chain uses TRBV19 and TRBJ2-7, with D tentatively TRBD2 (6 bases). The germline V gene has CDR1 LNHDA and CDR2 SQIVND (reference sequence). The length of the CDR3 is 13 residues. In nucleotides, the CDR3 is TGTGCTACCTCCCGGGGGAGCTCCTACGAGCAGTACTTC. Encoded protein: CATSRGSSYEQYF.

J is TRBJ1-3 and V is TRBV6-5, with 9 bases that match TRBD1. CDR1 and CDR2 (germline): MNHEY, SVGAGI. V was clipped by 6 bases and J by 4 bases; unmatched bases: 7. The CDR3 has 15 amino acids. CDR3 in DNA: TGTGCCAGCAGCCCAGGACAGGGGAAGGGAAACACCATATATTTT. Its translation: CASSPGQGKGNTIYF.

The chain employs TRBV28 and TRBJ1-4; D is perhaps TRBD1 (5 bases). This CDR3 comprises 16 residues. Germline V CDR1 and CDR2: MDHEN, SYDVKM. The V end was cut by 5 bases, the J end by 0 bases, with 13 bases between. The CDR3 DNA follows: TGTGCCAGCAGTATGAGGACAAGCACAACTAATGAAAAACTGTTTTTT. Amino acids: CASSMRTSTTNEKLFF.

The chain employs TRBV19 and TRBJ2-3; D is possibly TRBD1 (6 bases). The germline V and J ends were trimmed by 3 bases and 2 bases, with 18 bases remaining between them. This CDR3 spans 17 amino acids. CDR1 is LNHDA and CDR2 is SQIVND in the germline V gene (reference sequence). CDR3 sequence: CASSMRGSQGTTDTQYF. The DNA for the CDR3 is TGTGCCAGTAGTATGAGGGGGTCACAGGGTACCACAGATACGCAGTATTTT. The variable domain in full, with the rest retrieved from reference TRBV19 and TRBJ2-3, is DGGITQSPKYLFRKEGQNVTLSCEQNLNHDAMYWYRQDPGQGLRLIYYSQIVNDFQKGDIAEGYSVSREKKESFPLTVTSAQKNPTAFYLCASSMRGSQGTTDTQYFGPGTRLTVL.

The chain joins TRBV9 to TRBJ1-2; no firm D call. The V end was cut by 4 bases, the J end by 4 bases, with 17 bases between. The CDR3 consists of 15 residues. Germline V lookup: CDR1 SGDLS, CDR2 YYNGEE. The CDR3 protein is CASSPIAGGSYGYTF. CDR3 in DNA: TGTGCCAGCAGCCCCATAGCGGGAGGATCCTATGGCTACACCTTC. Full variable domain (missing parts from reference TRBV9 and TRBJ1-2): DSGVTQTPKHLITATGQRVTLRCSPRSGDLSVYWYQQSLDQGLQFLIQYYNGEERAKGNILERFSAQQFPDLHSELNLSSLELGDSALYFCASSPIAGGSYGYTFGSGTRLTVV.

The rearrangement links TRBV18 to TRBJ1-1; D gene unclear. V lost 3 bases to trimming and J lost 3 bases, with 11 bases between them. In germline, CDR1 is KGHSH, CDR2 LQKENI. The CDR3 consists of 14 residues. CDR3 sequence: CASSPSWEHTEAFF. In DNA form, the CDR3 reads TGTGCCAGCTCACCCTCGTGGGAGCACACTGAAGCTTTCTTT. The variable domain in full, with the rest retrieved from reference TRBV18 and TRBJ1-1, is NAGVMQNPRHLVRRRGQEARLRCSPMKGHSHVYWYRQLPEEGLKFMVYLQKENIIDESGMPKERFSAEFPKEGPSILRIQQVVRGDSAAYFCASSPSWEHTEAFFGQGTRLTVV.

Remarks on this clone: One junction end does not reproduce the germline sequence, and a read error may be involved. V is TRBV27 and J is TRBJ2-6; maybe TRBD1 (5 bases). The CDR3 is 15 residues long. Germline-derived CDR1 and CDR2 are MNHEY and SMNVEV (reference sequence). The CDR3 sequence: CASSFLLSGANGLTF. The DNA for the CDR3 is TGTGCCAGCAGTTTTTTGCTCTCTGGGGCCAACGGCCTGACTTTC.

The chain combines TRBV2 with TRBJ2-7; no firm D call. The CDR3 contains 12 residues. V was cut by 7 bases and J by 6 bases, with 13 bases left in between. The germline gives CDR1 SNHLY, CDR2 FYNNEI. DNA for the CDR3: TGTGCCAGCAATCCTGGCTCTCTCGAGCAGTACTTC. Translation gives CASNPGSLEQYF.

This sequence joins TRBV4-1 and TRBJ2-2; a weak D match, TRBD2 (6 bases). Germline CDR1 MGHRA, CDR2 YSYEKL. Trimming took off 0 bases at V and 2 bases at J, with 13 bases between the two ends. CDR3 length: 17 amino acids. The DNA of the CDR3 is TGCGCCAGCAGCCAAGACCTCGGGACTTTAAACACCGGGGAGCTGTTTTTT. This sequence encodes CASSQDLGTLNTGELFF.

The chain joins TRBV30 to TRBJ1-5, with a tentative D call TRBD1 (5 bases). The V gene's germline CDR1 is GTSNPN and CDR2 SVGIG (reference sequence). The V end lost 5 bases, the J end lost 5 bases, and 19 bases lay between the germline ends. The length of the CDR3 is 15 residues. The CDR3 DNA reads TGTGCCTGGGGACTTAACGCCCCGGGGGATCAGCCCCAGCATTTT. Translated, it gives CAWGLNAPGDQPQHF.